This T cell receptor (beta chain) was identified in a study of regulatory T cells in long-lasting Graves disease. Noted time point: persistent/refractory GD, antithyroid drugs over 5 years with positive TRAb. From PBMCs, RNA was extracted and then used to make the TCR library. Points on this clonotype: A much larger clone lies one base from this, so it may be a read error.

Assembly of TCR beta libraries relied on iRepertoire HTBI primers together with Arm-PCR of CDR3 regions. From the multiplex PCR reads, TCRdb called clonotypes with MiXCR, one entry per CDR3 protein. The data show some 340,000 distinct CDR3 sequences, around 23% seen once. This material consisted of peripheral blood mononuclear cells (PBMCs), taken when the disease was refractory, from a patient treated with antithyroid drugs. This clonotype was sampled from a woman in her thirties or forties with Graves disease.

The CDR3 reads CASSSASGIYEQYF. In DNA, the CDR3 is TGTGCCAGCAGTTCAGCTAGCGGGATCTACGAGCAGTACTTC. The gene calls are TRBV27 and TRBJ2-7; 9 positions agree with TRBD2. V was pared by 4 bases and J by 3 bases, with 4 bases of the junction left unmatched. The CDR3 is 14 residues long. Germline V gene lookup returns CDR1 MNHEY and CDR2 SMNVEV (reference sequence).